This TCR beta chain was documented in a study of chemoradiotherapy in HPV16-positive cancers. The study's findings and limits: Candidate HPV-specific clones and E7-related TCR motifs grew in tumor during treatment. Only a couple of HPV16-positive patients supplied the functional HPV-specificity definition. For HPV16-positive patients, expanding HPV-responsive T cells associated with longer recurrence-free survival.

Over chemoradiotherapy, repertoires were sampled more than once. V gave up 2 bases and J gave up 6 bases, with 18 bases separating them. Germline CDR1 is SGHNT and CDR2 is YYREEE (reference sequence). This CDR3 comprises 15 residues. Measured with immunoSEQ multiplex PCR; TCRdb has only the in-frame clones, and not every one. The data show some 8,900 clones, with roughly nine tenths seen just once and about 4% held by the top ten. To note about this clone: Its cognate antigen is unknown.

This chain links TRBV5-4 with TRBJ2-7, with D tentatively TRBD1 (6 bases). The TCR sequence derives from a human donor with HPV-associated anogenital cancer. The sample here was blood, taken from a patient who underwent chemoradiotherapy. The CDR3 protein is CASSFLGVGGAEQYF. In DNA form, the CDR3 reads TGTGCCAGCAGCTTTCTTGGGGTAGGGGGTGCCGAGCAGTACTTC. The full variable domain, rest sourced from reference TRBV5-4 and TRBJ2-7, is ETGVTQSPTHLIKTRGQQVTLRCSSQSGHNTVSWYQQALGQGPQFIFQYYREEENGRGNFPPRFSGLQFPNYSSELNVNALELDDSALYLCASSFLGVGGAEQYFGPGTRLTVT.